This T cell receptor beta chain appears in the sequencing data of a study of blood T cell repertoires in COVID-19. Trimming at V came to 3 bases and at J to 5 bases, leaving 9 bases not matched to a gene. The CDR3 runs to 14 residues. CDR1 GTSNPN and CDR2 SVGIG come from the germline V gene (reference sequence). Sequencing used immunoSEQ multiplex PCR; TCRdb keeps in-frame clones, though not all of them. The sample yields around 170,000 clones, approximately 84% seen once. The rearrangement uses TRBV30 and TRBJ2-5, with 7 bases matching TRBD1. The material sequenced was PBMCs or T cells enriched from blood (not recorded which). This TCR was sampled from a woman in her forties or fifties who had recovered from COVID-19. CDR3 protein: CAWSRGGEGETQYF. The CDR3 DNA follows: TGTGCCTGGAGCCGAGGGGGCGAGGGGGAGACCCAGTACTTC. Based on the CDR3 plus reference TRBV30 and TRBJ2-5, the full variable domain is SQTIHQWPATLVQPVGSPLSLECTVEGTSNPNLYWYRQAAGRGLQLLFYSVGIGQISSEVPQNLSASRPQDRQFILSSKKLLLSDSGFYLCAWSRGGEGETQYFGPGTRLLVL.